The rows below give T cell receptor beta chains drawn from one sample of a study of cytomegalovirus exposure and HLA in healthy donors. Clones were sequenced by immunoSEQ multiplex PCR, and TCRdb holds only the in-frame ones, with some missing. The table has some 130,000 clones, around four fifths seen once; the top ten hold 1.5% to 1.9%. Sequencing used PBMCs. The receptor set was obtained from a man aged 35 to 55 in good health and CMV-seronegative. Each CDR3 is given with its conserved first and last residue. The D gene is left open where the match is weak.

J gene | D gene | V gene | CDR3 protein | CDR3 DNA
TRBJ2-3 | NA | TRBV5-1 | CARPAGSTDTQYF | TGCGCCCGGCCTGCGGGCTCCACAGATACGCAGTATTTT
TRBJ1-3 | NA | TRBV5-1 | CASSPDGSSGNTIYF | TGCGCCAGCAGCCCGGACGGGAGCTCTGGAAACACCATATATTTT
TRBJ1-2 | TRBD1 | TRBV7-3 | CASSSGTGGGYTF | TGTGCCAGCAGTAGCGGGACAGGGGGAGGCTACACCTTC
TRBJ1-3 | TRBD1 | TRBV5-1 | CASSLGPGQGRNTIYF | TGCGCCAGCAGCTTGGGTCCGGGACAGGGACGAAACACCATATATTTT
TRBJ2-2 | TRBD2 | TRBV10-3 | CAISDPGLAGGHGTGELFF | TGTGCCATCAGTGATCCCGGACTAGCGGGGGGGCATGGTACCGGGGAGCTGTTTTTT
TRBJ1-2 | NA | TRBV5-1 | CASSLVGGSRVRSNYGYTF | TGCGCCAGCAGCTTGGTGGGGGGGTCTAGGGTGAGGTCGAACTATGGCTACACCTTC
TRBJ1-2 | NA | TRBV29-1 | CSVAAGINYGYTF | TGCAGCGTTGCCGCAGGGATCAACTATGGCTACACCTTC
TRBJ2-7 | TRBD1 | TRBV27 | CASSLSGQGISYEQYF | TGTGCCAGCAGTTTATCAGGACAGGGGATTTCCTACGAGCAGTACTTC
TRBJ1-1 | NA | TRBV5-1 | CASSVSQGRTEAFF | TGCGCCAGCAGCGTTTCACAGGGAAGGACTGAAGCTTTCTTT
TRBJ2-7 | NA | TRBV6-6 | CASSYSRTEGYEQYF | TGTGCCAGCAGTTACTCTAGGACAGAAGGCTACGAGCAGTACTTC
TRBJ2-2 | NA | TRBV11-3 | CASSLLNTGELFF | TGTGCCAGCAGCTTACTAAACACCGGGGAGCTGTTTTTT
TRBJ2-6 | TRBD1 | TRBV18 | CASSPGQGRGSGANVLTF | TGTGCCAGCTCACCGGGACAGGGCCGAGGGTCTGGGGCCAACGTCCTGACTTTC
TRBJ2-1 | NA | TRBV19 | CASSWLPPPGEHEQFF | TGTGCCAGTAGTTGGCTACCCCCCCCGGGGGAGCATGAGCAGTTCTTC
TRBJ2-3 | NA | TRBV28 | CASTPGFSTDTQYF | TGTGCCAGCACCCCAGGGTTTAGCACAGATACGCAGTATTTT
TRBJ1-4 | NA | TRBV18 | CASSPSVMEKEKLFF | TGTGCCAGCTCACCGAGTGTGATGGAGAAGGAAAAACTGTTTTTT
TRBJ1-1 | TRBD1 | TRBV6-6 | CASSSGGNTEAFF | TGTGCCAGCAGTTCAGGGGGGAACACTGAAGCTTTCTTT
TRBJ1-1 | TRBD1 | TRBV6-1 | CASSSGQGNTEAFF | TGTGCCAGCAGTTCGGGACAGGGTAACACTGAAGCTTTCTTT
TRBJ1-2 | TRBD1 | TRBV29-1 | CSADGMAGGASGYTF | TGCAGCGCCGACGGGATGGCAGGGGGCGCAAGTGGCTACACCTTC
TRBJ1-1 | NA | TRBV7-2 | CASSSEQGYTEAFF | TGTGCCAGCAGCTCGGAGCAGGGGTACACTGAAGCTTTCTTT
TRBJ1-5 | NA | TRBV7-2 | CASSEANQPQHF | TGTGCCAGCAGTGAGGCGAATCAGCCCCAGCATTTT
TRBJ2-1 | NA | TRBV7-7 | CASSLGSLGEQFF | TGTGCTAGCAGCTTAGGCTCACTCGGTGAGCAGTTCTTC
TRBJ2-5 | TRBD2 | TRBV6-6 | CASSLAGGGTQYF | TGTGCCAGCAGTCTAGCGGGAGGGGGGACCCAGTACTTC